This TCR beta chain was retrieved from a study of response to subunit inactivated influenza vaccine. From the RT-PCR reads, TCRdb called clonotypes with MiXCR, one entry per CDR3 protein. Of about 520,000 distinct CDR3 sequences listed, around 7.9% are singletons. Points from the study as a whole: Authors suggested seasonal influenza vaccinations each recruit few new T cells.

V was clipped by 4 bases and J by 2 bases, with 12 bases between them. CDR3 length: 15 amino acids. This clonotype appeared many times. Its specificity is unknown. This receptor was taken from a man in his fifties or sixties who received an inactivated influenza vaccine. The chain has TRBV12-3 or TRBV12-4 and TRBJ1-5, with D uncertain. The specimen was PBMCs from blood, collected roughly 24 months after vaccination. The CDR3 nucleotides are TGTGCCAGCAGTTCCGCCGGTAATGGCAATCAGCCCCAGCATTTT. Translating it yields CASSSAGNGNQPQHF.